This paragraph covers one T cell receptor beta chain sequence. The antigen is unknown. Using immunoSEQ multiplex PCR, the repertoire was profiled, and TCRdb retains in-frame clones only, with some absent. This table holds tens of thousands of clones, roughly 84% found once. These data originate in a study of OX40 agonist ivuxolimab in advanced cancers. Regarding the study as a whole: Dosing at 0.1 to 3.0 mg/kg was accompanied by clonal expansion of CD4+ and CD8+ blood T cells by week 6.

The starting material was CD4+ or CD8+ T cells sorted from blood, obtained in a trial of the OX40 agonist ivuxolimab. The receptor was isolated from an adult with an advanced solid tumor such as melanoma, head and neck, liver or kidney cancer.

The CDR3 DNA reads as TGTGCCTGGAGTTGGGGCCCCAATCAGCCCCAGCATTTT. Translated, it gives CAWSWGPNQPQHF. The chain joins TRBV30 to TRBJ1-5; perhaps TRBD1 as D (5 bases). Trimming left V 2 bases short and J 3 bases short, with 8 bases between. The CDR3 runs 13 residues. Germline CDR1 GTSNPN, CDR2 SVGIG (reference sequence).